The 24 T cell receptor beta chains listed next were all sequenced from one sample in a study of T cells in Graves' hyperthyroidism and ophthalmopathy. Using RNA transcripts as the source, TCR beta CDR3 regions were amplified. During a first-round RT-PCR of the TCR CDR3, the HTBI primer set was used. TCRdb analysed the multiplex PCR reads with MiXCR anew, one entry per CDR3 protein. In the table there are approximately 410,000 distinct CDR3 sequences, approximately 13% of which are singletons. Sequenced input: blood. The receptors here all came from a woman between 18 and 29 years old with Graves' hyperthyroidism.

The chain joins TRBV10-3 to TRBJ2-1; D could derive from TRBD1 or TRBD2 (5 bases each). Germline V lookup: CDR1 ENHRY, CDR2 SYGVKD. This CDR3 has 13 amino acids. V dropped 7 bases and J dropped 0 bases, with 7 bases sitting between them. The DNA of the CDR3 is TGTGCCATCATGAGGGGCTCCTACAATGAGCAGTTCTTC. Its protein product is CAIMRGSYNEQFF.

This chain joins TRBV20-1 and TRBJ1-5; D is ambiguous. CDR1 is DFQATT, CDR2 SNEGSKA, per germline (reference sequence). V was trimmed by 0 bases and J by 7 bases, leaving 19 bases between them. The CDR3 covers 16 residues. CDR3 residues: CSARDIRAGGVQPQHF. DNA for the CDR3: TGCAGTGCTAGAGATATTAGGGCAGGCGGGGTCCAGCCCCAGCATTTT.

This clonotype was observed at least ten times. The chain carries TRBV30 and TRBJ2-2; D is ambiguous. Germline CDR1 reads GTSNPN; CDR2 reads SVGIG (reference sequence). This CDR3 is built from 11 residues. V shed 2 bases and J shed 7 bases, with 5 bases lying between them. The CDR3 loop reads CAWSPDGELFF. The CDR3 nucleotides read TGTGCCTGGAGTCCAGACGGGGAGCTGTTTTTT.

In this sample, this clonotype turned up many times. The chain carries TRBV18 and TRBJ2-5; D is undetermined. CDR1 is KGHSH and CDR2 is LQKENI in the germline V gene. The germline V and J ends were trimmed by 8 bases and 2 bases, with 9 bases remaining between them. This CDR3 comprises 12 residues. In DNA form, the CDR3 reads TGTGCCAGCAGTCCCGGACAAGAGACCCAGTACTTC. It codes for CASSPGQETQYF.

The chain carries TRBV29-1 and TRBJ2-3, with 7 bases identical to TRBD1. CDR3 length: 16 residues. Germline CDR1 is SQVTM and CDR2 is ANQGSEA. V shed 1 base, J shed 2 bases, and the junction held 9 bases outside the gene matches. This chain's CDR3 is CSVEGWDSPHTDTQYF. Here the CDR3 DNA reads TGCAGCGTTGAAGGTTGGGACAGCCCGCACACAGATACGCAGTATTTT.

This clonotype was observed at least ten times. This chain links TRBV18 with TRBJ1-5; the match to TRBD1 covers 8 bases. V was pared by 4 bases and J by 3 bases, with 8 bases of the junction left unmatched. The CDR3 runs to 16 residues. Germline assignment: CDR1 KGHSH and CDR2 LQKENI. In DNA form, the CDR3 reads TGTGCCAGCTCACTCGGGACAGGAGACATCAATCAGCCCCAGCATTTT. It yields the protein CASSLGTGDINQPQHF. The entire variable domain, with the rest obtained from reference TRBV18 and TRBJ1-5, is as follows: NAGVMQNPRHLVRRRGQEARLRCSPMKGHSHVYWYRQLPEEGLKFMVYLQKENIIDESGMPKERFSAEFPKEGPSILRIQQVVRGDSAAYFCASSLGTGDINQPQHFGDGTRLSIL.

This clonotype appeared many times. The CDR3, as DNA: TGTGCCACCAGCAGAGATGCCAACTACGAGCAGTACTTC. This encodes CATSRDANYEQYF. The V and J genes are TRBV15 and TRBJ2-7; D not resolved. The CDR3 is 13 amino acids. The germline V gene has CDR1 LNHNV and CDR2 YYDKDF (reference sequence). Trimming shortened V by 0 bases and J by 3 bases, and 6 bases separated the two germline ends.

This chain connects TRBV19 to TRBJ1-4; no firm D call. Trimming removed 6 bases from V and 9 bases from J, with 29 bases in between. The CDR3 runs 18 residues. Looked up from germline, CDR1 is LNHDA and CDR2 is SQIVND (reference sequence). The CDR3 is CASRIYHIRADPSKKLFF. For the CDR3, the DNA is TGTGCCAGTAGGATATACCATATCCGGGCGGATCCGAGTAAAAAACTGTTTTTT.

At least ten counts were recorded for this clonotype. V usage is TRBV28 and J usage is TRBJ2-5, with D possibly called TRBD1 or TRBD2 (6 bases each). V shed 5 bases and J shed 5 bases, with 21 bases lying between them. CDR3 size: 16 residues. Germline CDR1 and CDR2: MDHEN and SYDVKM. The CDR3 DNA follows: TGTGCCAGCAGTCCCGCAGGGGTGTGGGGAGGTGAGACCCAGTACTTC. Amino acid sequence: CASSPAGVWGGETQYF.

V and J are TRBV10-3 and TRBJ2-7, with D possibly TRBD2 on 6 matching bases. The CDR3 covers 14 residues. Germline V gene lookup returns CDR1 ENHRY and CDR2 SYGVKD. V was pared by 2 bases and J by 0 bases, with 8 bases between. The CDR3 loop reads CAISEQGLSYEQYF. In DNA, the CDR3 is TGTGCCATCAGTGAGCAGGGACTCTCCTACGAGCAGTACTTC.

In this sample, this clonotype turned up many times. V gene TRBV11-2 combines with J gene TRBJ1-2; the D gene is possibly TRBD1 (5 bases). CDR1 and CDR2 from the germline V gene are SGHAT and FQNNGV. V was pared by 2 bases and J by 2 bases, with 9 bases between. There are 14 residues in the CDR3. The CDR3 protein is CASSLLPGNYGYTF. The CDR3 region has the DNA TGTGCCAGCAGCTTATTACCAGGGAACTATGGCTACACCTTC.

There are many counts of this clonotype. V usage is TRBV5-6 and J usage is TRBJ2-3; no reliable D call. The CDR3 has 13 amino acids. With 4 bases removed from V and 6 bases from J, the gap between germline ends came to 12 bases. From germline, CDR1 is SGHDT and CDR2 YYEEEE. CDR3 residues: CASSPAYRDTQYF. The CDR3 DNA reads TGTGCCAGCAGCCCGGCCTACCGGGATACGCAGTATTTT.

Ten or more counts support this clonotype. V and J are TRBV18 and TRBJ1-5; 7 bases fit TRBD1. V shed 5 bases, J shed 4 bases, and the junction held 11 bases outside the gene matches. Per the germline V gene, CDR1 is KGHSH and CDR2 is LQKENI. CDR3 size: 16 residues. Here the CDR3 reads CASSGNPGQLNQPQHF. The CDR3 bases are TGTGCCAGCTCAGGGAACCCGGGACAGCTGAATCAGCCCCAGCATTTT.

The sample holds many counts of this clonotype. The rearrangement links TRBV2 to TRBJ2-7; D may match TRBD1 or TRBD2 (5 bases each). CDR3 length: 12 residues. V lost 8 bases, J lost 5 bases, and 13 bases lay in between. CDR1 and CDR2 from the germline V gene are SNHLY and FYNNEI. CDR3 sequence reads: CASGTGQNEQYF. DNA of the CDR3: TGTGCCAGCGGTACGGGGCAAAACGAGCAGTACTTC.

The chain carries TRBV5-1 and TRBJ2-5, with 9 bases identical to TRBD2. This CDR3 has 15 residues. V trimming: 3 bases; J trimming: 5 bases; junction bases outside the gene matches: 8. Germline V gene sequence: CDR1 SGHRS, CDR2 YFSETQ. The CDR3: CASSSTSGREETQYF. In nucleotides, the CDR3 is TGCGCCAGCAGCTCTACTAGCGGGCGTGAGGAGACCCAGTACTTC.

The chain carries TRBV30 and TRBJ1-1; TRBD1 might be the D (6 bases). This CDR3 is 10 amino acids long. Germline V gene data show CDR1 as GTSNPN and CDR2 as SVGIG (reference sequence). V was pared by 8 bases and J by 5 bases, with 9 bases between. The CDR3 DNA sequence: TGTGCCCGTAGGGGGACTGAAGCTTTCTTT. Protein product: CARRGTEAFF. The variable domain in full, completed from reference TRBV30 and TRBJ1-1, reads SQTIHQWPATLVQPVGSPLSLECTVEGTSNPNLYWYRQAAGRGLQLLFYSVGIGQISSEVPQNLSASRPQDRQFILSSKKLLLSDSGFYLCARRGTEAFFGQGTRLTVV.

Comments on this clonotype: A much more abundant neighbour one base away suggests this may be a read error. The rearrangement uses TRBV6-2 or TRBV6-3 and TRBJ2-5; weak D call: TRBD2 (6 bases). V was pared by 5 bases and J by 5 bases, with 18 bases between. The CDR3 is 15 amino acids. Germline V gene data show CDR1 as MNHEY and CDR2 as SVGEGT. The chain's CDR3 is CASSVVADYRETQYF. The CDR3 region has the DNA TGTGCCAGCAGTGTGGTAGCGGACTACCGGGAGACCCAGTACTTC.

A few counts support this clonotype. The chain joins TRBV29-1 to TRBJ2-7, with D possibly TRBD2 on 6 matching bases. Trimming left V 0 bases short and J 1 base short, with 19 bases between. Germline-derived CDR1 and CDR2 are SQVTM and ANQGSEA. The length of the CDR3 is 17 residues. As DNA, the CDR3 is TGCAGCGTTGAAGATCGGGAGTCAGGGCTACTTTCCTACGAGCAGTACTTC. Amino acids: CSVEDRESGLLSYEQYF.

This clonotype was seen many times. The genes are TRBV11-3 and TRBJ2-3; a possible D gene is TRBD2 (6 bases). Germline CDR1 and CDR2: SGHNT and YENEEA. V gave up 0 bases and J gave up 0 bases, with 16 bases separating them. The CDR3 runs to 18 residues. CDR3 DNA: TGTGCCAGCAGCTTAGATCATCGGCCCGGGGGAAGCACAGATACGCAGTATTTT. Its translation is CASSLDHRPGGSTDTQYF.

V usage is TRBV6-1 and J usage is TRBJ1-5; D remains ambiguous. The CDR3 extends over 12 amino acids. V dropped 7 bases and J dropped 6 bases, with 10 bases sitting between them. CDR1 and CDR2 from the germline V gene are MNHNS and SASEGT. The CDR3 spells CASNGVRQPQHF. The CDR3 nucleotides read TGTGCCAGCAATGGGGTTCGTCAGCCCCAGCATTTT.

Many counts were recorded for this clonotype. The CDR3 DNA reads TGTGCCAGCAGCTTAACTGCCGGGACTAGCGGATACAATGAGCAGTTCTTC. Protein sequence: CASSLTAGTSGYNEQFF. The J gene is TRBJ2-1, the V gene TRBV11-2, with 11 bases fitting TRBD2. This CDR3 contains 17 residues. The germline gives CDR1 SGHAT, CDR2 FQNNGV. Trimming at V came to 2 bases and at J to 4 bases, leaving 7 bases not matched to a gene.

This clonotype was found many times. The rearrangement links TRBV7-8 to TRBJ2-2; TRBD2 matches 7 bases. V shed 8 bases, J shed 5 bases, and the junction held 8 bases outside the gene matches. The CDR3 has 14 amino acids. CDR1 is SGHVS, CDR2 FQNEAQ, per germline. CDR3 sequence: CASSRGEGTGELFF. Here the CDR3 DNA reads TGTGCCAGCTCTCGGGGGGAGGGGACCGGGGAGCTGTTTTTT.

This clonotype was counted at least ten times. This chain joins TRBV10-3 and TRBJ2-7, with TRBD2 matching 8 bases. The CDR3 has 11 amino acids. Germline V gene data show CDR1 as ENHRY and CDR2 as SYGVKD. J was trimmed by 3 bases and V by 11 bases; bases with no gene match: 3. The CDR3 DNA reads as TGTGCCGCGGGAGGCAGCTACGAGCAGTACTTC. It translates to CAAGGSYEQYF.

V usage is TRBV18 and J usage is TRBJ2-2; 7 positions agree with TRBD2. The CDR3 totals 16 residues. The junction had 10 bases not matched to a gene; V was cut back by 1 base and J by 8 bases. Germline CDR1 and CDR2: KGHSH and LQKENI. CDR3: CASSPRSGGTSGELFF. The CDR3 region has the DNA TGTGCCAGCTCACCACGTTCGGGAGGAACCTCGGGGGAGCTGTTTTTT.